This T cell receptor (beta chain) was captured by sequencing in a study of control samples from healthy donors and cancer patients. This clone has a handful of counts. The CDR3 extends over 12 amino acids. Germline V CDR1 and CDR2: SGHNT, YYREEE (reference sequence). Trimming took 0 bases from V and 6 from J, leaving 3 bases between them. TCRdb's table, derived via immunoSEQ multiplex PCR, lists solely in-frame clones and lacks some. Found here are 52,000 or so clones, approximately 94% of them singletons; the top ten hold roughly 4%. This sequence was found in a man aged 25 to 40 in good health. The J gene is TRBJ2-2, the V gene TRBV5-4; unclear D gene. The sample comprised blood. The CDR3 DNA is TGTGCCAGCAGCTTGGATGCCGGGGAGCTGTTTTTT. Residues: CASSLDAGELFF.